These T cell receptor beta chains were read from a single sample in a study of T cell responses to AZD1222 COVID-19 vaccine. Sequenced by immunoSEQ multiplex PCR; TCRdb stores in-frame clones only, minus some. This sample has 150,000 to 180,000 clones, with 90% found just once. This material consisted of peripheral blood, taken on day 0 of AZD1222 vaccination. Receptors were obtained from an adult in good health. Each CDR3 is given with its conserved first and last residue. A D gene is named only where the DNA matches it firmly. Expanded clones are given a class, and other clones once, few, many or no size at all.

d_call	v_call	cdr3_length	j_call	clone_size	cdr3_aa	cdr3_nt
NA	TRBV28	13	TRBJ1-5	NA	CASVIKGNQPQHF	TGTGCGAGCGTCATCAAGGGCAATCAGCCCCAGCATTTT
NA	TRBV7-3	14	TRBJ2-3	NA	CASSPRLSTDTQYF	TGTGCCAGCAGCCCCCGGTTGAGCACAGATACGCAGTATTTT
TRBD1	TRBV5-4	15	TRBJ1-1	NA	CASSSPGQGNTEAFF	TGTGCCAGCAGCAGCCCGGGACAGGGAAACACTGAAGCTTTCTTT
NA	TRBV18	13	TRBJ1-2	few	CASSPNRDTGYTF	TGTGCCAGCTCACCGAACCGGGACACGGGCTACACCTTC
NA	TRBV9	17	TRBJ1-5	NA	CASSVATGAVGNQPQHF	TGTGCCAGCAGCGTAGCTACGGGGGCTGTAGGCAATCAGCCCCAGCATTTT
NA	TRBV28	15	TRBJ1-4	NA	CASSLWGMEGEKLFF	TGTGCCAGCAGTTTGTGGGGGATGGAGGGCGAAAAACTGTTTTTT
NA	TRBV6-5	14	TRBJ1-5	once	CASSKSRGDQPQHF	TGTGCCAGCAGTAAATCGCGTGGGGATCAGCCCCAGCATTTT
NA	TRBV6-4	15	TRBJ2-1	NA	CASRKDVLSYNEQFF	TGTGCCAGCAGAAAGGACGTCTTGTCCTACAATGAGCAGTTCTTC
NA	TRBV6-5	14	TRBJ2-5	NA	CASSYWDTKETQYF	TGTGCCAGCAGTTACTGGGACACTAAAGAGACCCAGTACTTC
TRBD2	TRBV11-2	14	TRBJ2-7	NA	CASSLQAGDYEQYF	TGTGCCAGCAGCTTACAAGCGGGGGATTACGAGCAGTACTTC
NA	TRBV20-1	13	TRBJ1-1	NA	CSASQDLNTEAFF	TGCAGTGCTAGTCAGGATTTGAACACTGAAGCTTTCTTT